One T cell receptor (beta chain) is described in this entry. Antigen unknown. These data originate in a study of cytomegalovirus exposure and HLA in healthy donors. Germline V lookup: CDR1 SGHTA, CDR2 FQGNSA. The CDR3 covers 17 residues. With 1 base clipped from V and 4 bases from J, the junction kept 9 bases outside the gene matches. Findings and caveats of the study: As immune exposure information, only CMV serostatus was available.

It was with 60 Vbeta and 13 Jbeta primers that the PCR ran. This table comes from immunoSEQ multiplex PCR, and its TCRdb copy is limited to in-frame clones, with some not included. This table holds some 100,000 clones, 77% found once. The receptor was derived from a man aged 35 to 55 in good health and CMV-seropositive. The chain combines TRBV7-2 with TRBJ2-3; 9 nucleotides align to TRBD2. Sequenced: PBMCs. The CDR3 loop reads CASSLDIRGGASDTQYF. The CDR3 DNA reads TGTGCCAGCAGCTTAGATATCCGCGGGGGGGCATCAGATACGCAGTATTTT.